This TCR beta chain derives from a study of breast tumors, draining lymph nodes, adjacent tissues. Study results and limitations: That most tumor T cells come from lymph nodes remained unproven.

In regard to this clonotype: Its target is unknown.

This CDR3 has 14 residues. J gave up 5 bases and V 3 bases, and 5 bases lay outside the gene matches. Germline CDR1 is SGHRS and CDR2 is YFSETQ. Via MiXCR, TCRdb re-called the multiplex PCR reads, giving one row per CDR3 protein. Of approximately 210,000 distinct CDR3 sequences in the sample, 30% to 35% were seen once. The lymph nodes were axillary draining lymph nodes from breast cancer patients. The genes are TRBV5-1 and TRBJ2-5; 9 nucleotides align to TRBD2. This TCR derives from a female donor with breast cancer. Some clones in this sample may be carry-over from other donors' samples. The sample comprised axillary lymph node tissue. The CDR3 DNA is TGCGCCAGCAGCTCGGGACTAGCTACGGAGACCCAGTACTTC. Translation: CASSSGLATETQYF.